One sample yielded the 30 T cell receptor beta chains listed below, sequenced in a study of naive and memory T cell subsets. Points from the study as a whole: Naive repertoires, especially CD8, held a few larger clonotypes, possibly memory cells re-expressing CD45RA.

The beta constant-region primer was an equimolar mix of two oligonucleotides covering TRBC1 and TRBC2. Four rounds of PCR amplified the ligated cDNA using nested alpha and beta constant-region primers plus SP2. Each CDR3 protein gets one entry after TCRdb re-called the UMI-ligation and nested PCR reads with MiXCR. The table records roughly 140,000 distinct CDR3 sequences, more than 15% of them present only once. No antigen has been identified for these receptors. Input material: naive CD8+ T cells from blood. These receptors all come from a human donor in good health.

The chain couples TRBV5-1 to TRBJ2-7, with no clear D. Germline CDR1 and CDR2: SGHRS and YFSETQ. Trimming stripped 3 bases from V and 0 bases from J, with 7 bases between. The CDR3 has 13 amino acids. The CDR3 loop is CASSSLSSYEQYF. The CDR3 DNA reads TGCGCCAGCAGCTCCTTGTCCTCCTACGAGCAGTACTTC.

The chain uses TRBV7-9 and TRBJ2-1; 10 nucleotides align to TRBD1. The CDR3 loop spans 15 amino acids. Germline assignment: CDR1 SEHNR and CDR2 FQNEAQ (reference sequence). Trimming removed 5 bases from V and 4 bases from J; junction bases left unmatched: 5. CDR3 protein: CASSNTGQGYNEQFF. The CDR3 DNA follows: TGTGCCAGCAGCAATACGGGACAGGGGTACAATGAGCAGTTCTTC.

The rearrangement links TRBV14 to TRBJ2-5; D is unclear. The V end was cut by 5 bases, the J end by 5 bases, with 15 bases between. CDR1 and CDR2 (germline): SGHDN, FVKESK. This CDR3 is 14 amino acids long. CDR3 residues: CASSSVEGFETQYF. DNA of the CDR3: TGTGCCAGCAGCTCAGTGGAAGGGTTTGAGACCCAGTACTTC. Drawing the rest from reference TRBV14 and TRBJ2-5, the complete variable domain is EAGVTQFPSHSVIEKGQTVTLRCDPISGHDNLYWYRRVMGKEIKFLLHFVKESKQDESGMPNNRFLAERTGGTYSTLKVQPAELEDSGVYFCASSSVEGFETQYFGPGTRLLVL.

This clonotype was observed at least ten times. The gene calls are TRBV20-1 and TRBJ2-7, with D perhaps assigned TRBD1 or TRBD2 (5 bases each). Trimming cost V 7 bases and J 3 bases, with 16 bases left between them. CDR1 and CDR2 (germline): DFQATT, SNEGSKA (reference sequence). The CDR3 is 13 residues long. CDR3 in amino acids: CSVRKGRDYEQYF. DNA for the CDR3: TGCAGTGTCCGGAAGGGACGGGACTACGAGCAGTACTTC.

This clonotype was observed many times. V is TRBV27 and J is TRBJ1-1; 8 positions match TRBD1. J gave up 5 bases and V 6 bases, and 5 bases lay outside the gene matches. CDR3 length equals 13 residues. Per the germline V gene, CDR1 is MNHEY and CDR2 is SMNVEV (reference sequence). The CDR3 spells CASRRRGLTEAFF. The CDR3 coding sequence is TGTGCCAGCAGACGCAGGGGGCTTACTGAAGCTTTCTTT.

Only a few counts were recorded for this clonotype. The chain couples TRBV2 to TRBJ1-5; D is possibly TRBD1 (5 bases). The ends were cut back, 3 bases at V and 1 base at J, with 10 bases in the middle. There are 15 residues in the CDR3. The germline V gene has CDR1 SNHLY and CDR2 FYNNEI. CDR3 sequence (DNA): TGTGCCAGCAGTGACGGCAGGGCCAGCAATCAGCCCCAGCATTTT. It is translated as CASSDGRASNQPQHF.

This clonotype showed up just a few times. The V call is TRBV12-3 or TRBV12-4, the J call TRBJ2-1; D is undetermined. The CDR3 has 17 amino acids. V was clipped by 3 bases and J by 9 bases, with 24 bases between them. The DNA for the CDR3 is TGTGCCAGCAGTTTTTTTGGCCCCTTGGCAGGTGTAAGTGAGCAGTTCTTC. Encoded protein: CASSFFGPLAGVSEQFF.

This clonotype was counted only a few times. The chain is built from TRBV30 and TRBJ2-1; 7 bases map to TRBD1. Germline CDR1 GTSNPN, CDR2 SVGIG (reference sequence). V lost 7 bases and J lost 7; bases outside the gene matches: 4. CDR3 length: 11 residues. CDR3 sequence: CAFDRDNEQFF. CDR3 bases: TGTGCCTTCGACAGGGATAATGAGCAGTTCTTC.

The table lists this clonotype with many counts. This rearrangement joins TRBV20-1 to TRBJ1-1, with D perhaps matching TRBD1 (5 bases). The germline V and J ends were trimmed by 0 bases and 11 bases, with 13 bases remaining between them. Germline values: CDR1 DFQATT, CDR2 SNEGSKA (reference sequence). The CDR3 has 12 amino acids. The CDR3 region is CSARDHARGAFF. The CDR3 DNA is TGCAGTGCTAGAGATCATGCACGGGGGGCTTTCTTT.

This clonotype came up many times. The chain uses TRBV20-1 and TRBJ2-1, with 12 positions matching TRBD2. Germline V gives CDR1 DFQATT, CDR2 SNEGSKA (reference sequence). This CDR3 spans 16 amino acids. With 6 bases clipped from V and 1 base from J, the junction kept 7 bases outside the gene matches. This CDR3 is CSARTSGIGSYNEQFF. The CDR3 coding sequence is TGCAGTGCGCGGACTAGCGGGATCGGTTCCTACAATGAGCAGTTCTTC.

In its sample, this clonotype was seen many times. The CDR3 loop is CASSLDPTGAKNIQYF. CDR3 DNA: TGTGCCAGCAGCTTAGATCCAACCGGAGCCAAAAACATTCAGTACTTC. The genes are TRBV7-6 and TRBJ2-4, with D hard to call. Trimming cost V 1 base and J 0 bases, with 10 bases left between them. CDR3 length equals 16 residues. The germline CDR1 and CDR2 sequences are SGHVS and FNYEAQ.

A few counts support this clonotype. The chain carries TRBV28 and TRBJ2-7; a possible D gene is TRBD1 (6 bases). The CDR3 is made up of 14 amino acids. Germline CDR1 is MDHEN and CDR2 is SYDVKM. V was shortened by 1 base and J by 2 bases, with 9 bases between the two germline ends. The CDR3 coding sequence is TGTGCCAGCAGTTTATCCGGACAGCCCTACGAGCAGTACTTC. Translation: CASSLSGQPYEQYF.

This clonotype was counted a few times. The V gene is TRBV27, the J gene TRBJ2-7, with a tentative D call TRBD2 (5 bases). Germline V gene sequence: CDR1 MNHEY, CDR2 SMNVEV (reference sequence). V lost 2 bases and J lost 4, with 12 bases in between. CDR3 length: 14 residues. The CDR3 DNA follows: TGTGCCAGCAGTTTAACCGGACTGCCTTACGAGCAGTACTTC. This codes for CASSLTGLPYEQYF.

The chain recombines TRBV27 with TRBJ2-1; D unresolved. From germline, CDR1 is MNHEY and CDR2 SMNVEV (reference sequence). Between the trimmed V and J ends, which lost 5 bases and 6 bases, there was a span of 2 bases. The length of the CDR3 is 10 residues. This CDR3 is CASSPNEQFF. As DNA, the CDR3 is TGTGCCAGCAGTCCCAATGAGCAGTTCTTC.

This clonotype was picked up a small number of times. This sequence joins TRBV12-5 and TRBJ2-7, with D maybe TRBD1 (6 bases). Looked up from germline, CDR1 is LGHNT and CDR2 is FRNRAP. Between the trimmed V and J ends, which lost 6 bases and 5 bases, there was a span of 11 bases. CDR3 size: 12 residues. The CDR3 DNA reads as TGTGCTAGTGGCTACTACAGGGACGAGCAGTACTTC. Translation gives CASGYYRDEQYF.

V and J are TRBV28 and TRBJ2-1; TRBD1 matches 7 bases. The V gene's germline CDR1 is MDHEN and CDR2 SYDVKM. V gave up 5 bases and J gave up 12 bases; unmatched junction bases: 16. This CDR3 is built from 15 residues. CDR3 protein: CASSAIRTGLLPQFF. CDR3 coding DNA: TGTGCCAGCAGTGCAATCAGGACAGGCCTACTCCCGCAGTTCTTC.

This clonotype was observed a handful of times. The rearrangement uses TRBV5-1 and TRBJ2-3, with D possibly matching TRBD2 (5 bases). Germline CDR1 SGHRS, CDR2 YFSETQ. The CDR3 loop spans 16 amino acids. Trimming removed 4 bases from V and 2 bases from J, with 17 bases in between. The CDR3 DNA is TGCGCCAGCAGCCGCACAATAGTGGGAGCCACAGATACGCAGTATTTT. Its translation is CASSRTIVGATDTQYF.

This clonotype was observed at least ten times. The J gene is TRBJ2-7, the V gene TRBV7-8; D gene uncertain. The germline CDR1 and CDR2 sequences are SGHVS and FQNEAQ. This CDR3 is built from 14 residues. Trimming removed 2 bases from V and 0 bases from J, with 8 bases in between. The DNA of the CDR3 is TGTGCCAGCAGCTTACCGGGTTCCTCCTACGAGCAGTACTTC. It encodes CASSLPGSSYEQYF.

In this sample, this clonotype turned up many times. The chain is built from TRBV12-3 or TRBV12-4 and TRBJ2-5; TRBD2 might be the D (6 bases). The CDR3 runs 16 residues. Trimming took off 6 bases at V and 2 bases at J, with 19 bases between the two ends. This CDR3 reads CASSIGGAPTQETQYF. In DNA form, the CDR3 reads TGTGCCAGCAGCATCGGAGGGGCCCCAACTCAAGAGACCCAGTACTTC.

The chain carries TRBV7-8 and TRBJ1-5, with D possibly being TRBD1 (5 bases). The germline V and J ends were trimmed by 4 bases and 0 bases, with 19 bases remaining between them. This CDR3 contains 18 residues. Germline lookup yields CDR1 SGHVS and CDR2 FQNEAQ. The CDR3 DNA reads as TGTGCCAGCAGCTCAACAACAGGTGCCGTATATAGCAATCAGCCCCAGCATTTT. Translating gives CASSSTTGAVYSNQPQHF.

The CDR3 sequence is CASSVDSGAPDTQYF. CDR3 nucleotides: TGTGCCAGCAGCGTAGACAGCGGGGCCCCGGATACGCAGTATTTT. The chain has TRBV9 and TRBJ2-3; 7 bases are a match to TRBD2. V was pared by 0 bases and J by 6 bases, with 7 bases of the junction left unmatched. Germline-derived CDR1 and CDR2 are SGDLS and YYNGEE. The CDR3 runs 15 residues.

This chain uses TRBV29-1 with TRBJ1-1; TRBD1 is a possible D gene (5 bases). V dropped 7 bases and J dropped 3 bases, with 12 bases sitting between them. Germline loops: CDR1 SQVTM, CDR2 ANQGSEA. This CDR3 has 12 residues. The CDR3 DNA is TGCAGCGCCAGACAGTTGCACACTGAAGCTTTCTTT. Encoded protein: CSARQLHTEAFF. The whole variable domain, filled in from reference TRBV29-1 and TRBJ1-1, reads SAVISQKPSRDICQRGTSLTIQCQVDSQVTMMFWYRQQPGQSLTLIATANQGSEATYESGFVIDKFPISRPNLTFSTLTVSNMSPEDSSIYLCSARQLHTEAFFGQGTRLTVV.

The V call is TRBV6-5, the J call TRBJ2-1, with 13 bases lining up with TRBD2. Trimming cost V 0 bases and J 10 bases; bases outside gene matches: 9. This CDR3 is built from 17 residues. From germline, CDR1 is MNHEY and CDR2 SVGAGI. The CDR3 nucleotides are TGTGCCAGCAGTTACTCGTTAACTAGCGGGAGGGCCAGGGAGCAGTTCTTC. Translating gives CASSYSLTSGRAREQFF.

This clonotype showed up just a few times. The chain links TRBV6-5 to TRBJ2-7; 10 nucleotides align to TRBD2. V shed 2 bases and J 3 bases; nucleotides not matched to a gene: 4. The CDR3 extends over 15 amino acids. CDR1 and CDR2 from the germline V gene are MNHEY and SVGAGI. CDR3 sequence: CASSYGLAAYYEQYF. DNA of the CDR3: TGTGCCAGCAGTTACGGACTAGCGGCATACTACGAGCAGTACTTC.

The gene calls are TRBV4-1 and TRBJ2-1; 9 bases map to TRBD2. The V gene's germline CDR1 is MGHRA and CDR2 YSYEKL. Trimming cost V 4 bases and J 15 bases; bases outside gene matches: 16. CDR3 size: 15 residues. This chain's CDR3 is CASSPRGVAGERLFF. The CDR3 nucleotides read TGCGCCAGCAGCCCCCGGGGGGTAGCGGGAGAAAGGCTGTTCTTC.

The rearrangement joins TRBV7-2 to TRBJ2-7, with TRBD2 identical over 8 bases. The CDR3 contains 15 residues. Germline trimming cut 5 bases from V and 3 bases from J; bases unmatched to any gene: 9. Germline CDR1 and CDR2: SGHTA and FQGNSA. CDR3 in amino acids: CASSPSAGAGYEQYF. DNA of the CDR3: TGTGCCAGCAGCCCGTCAGCGGGAGCCGGCTACGAGCAGTACTTC.

This clonotype was observed a handful of times. The chain employs TRBV28 and TRBJ1-4; D is uncertain. Germline assignment: CDR1 MDHEN and CDR2 SYDVKM. The CDR3 runs to 16 residues. V lost 4 bases and J 0 bases, leaving 12 bases between the germline ends. Here the CDR3 DNA reads TGTGCCAGCAGTTCCCAGGAGCGACCAACTAATGAAAAACTGTTTTTT. It specifies CASSSQERPTNEKLFF.

This clonotype was observed a handful of times. The chain combines TRBV5-5 with TRBJ1-4; TRBD1 agrees at 10 bases. The CDR3 extends over 15 amino acids. Germline V CDR1 and CDR2: SGHKS, YYEKEE (reference sequence). The V and J ends lost 4 bases and 8 bases, in that order; junction bases with no gene match: 8. The CDR3 reads CASSEGTGVVEKLFF. The CDR3 nucleotides are TGTGCCAGCAGCGAGGGGACAGGGGTAGTGGAAAAACTGTTTTTT.

Comments on this clonotype: The junction shows a germline mismatch at one end, possibly a read error. V usage is TRBV7-7 and J usage is TRBJ2-3; D is ambiguous. CDR1 and CDR2 (germline): SSHAT, FNYEAQ (reference sequence). This CDR3 has 13 residues. Here the CDR3 reads CASSLSRTHTQYF. CDR3 bases: TGTGCTAGCAGCTTATCCCGCACACATACGCAGTATTTT.

This clonotype was seen a few times. CDR3 DNA: TGTGCCAGCACCTTAACCCGGGCCCAGGGGGCTGAAGCTTTCTTT. It encodes CASTLTRAQGAEAFF. The rearrangement uses TRBV6-2 or TRBV6-3 and TRBJ1-1; 7 bases map to TRBD1. This CDR3 has 15 residues. Germline V gene data show CDR1 as MNHEY and CDR2 as SVGEGT. The J segment lost 6 bases and the V segment lost 7 bases, leaving 14 bases of the junction unmatched.